This T cell receptor (beta chain) was identified in a study of T-cell memory formation after mild COVID-19. As for the study in general: In these data, TCR clusters were largely donor specific. Study-wide results and limits: Later expanders leaned CD4+, whereas clones that contracted between day 15 and 85 were balanced CD4/CD8.

TCRdb recomputed calls from the 5' RACE reads with MiXCR, one row per CDR3 protein. The sample lists roughly 250,000 distinct CDR3 sequences; roughly 15% were seen once. This clonotype came up a few times. What it binds is unknown. V was clipped by 1 base and J by 2 bases, with 9 bases between them. Germline CDR1 DFQATT, CDR2 SNEGSKA (reference sequence). The CDR3 length is 14 residues. The sample consisted of PBMCs or a T cell subset sorted from them (not recorded which). The V gene is TRBV20-1, the J gene TRBJ1-3; no firm D call. The sequence came from a man in his late teens or twenties who had mild COVID-19 (a few samples of this study predate the infection). Cell type and time point are not known. CDR3 residues: CSARVGSAGNTIYF. CDR3 nucleotide sequence: TGCAGTGCTAGAGTAGGTTCGGCTGGAAACACCATATATTTT.